Sequencing of this TCR beta chain was carried out in a study of blood T cell repertoires in COVID-19. On the study more broadly: PBMCs, B-cell-depleted T cells, or T cells provided the cDNA or gDNA that made up the material.

Cohorts were based on clinical histories the participants reported. The assay was immunoSEQ multiplex PCR, and TCRdb's table has in-frame clones only and misses some. Of 250,000 to 300,000 clones detected, under 90% appear once; the ten largest clones hold roughly 2.9%. The sequence came from a woman aged 50 to 65 who had been exposed to COVID-19. Sequencing was done on a sample of PBMCs or T cells enriched from blood (not recorded which).

The CDR3 sequence is CASSFIDRVFNSPLHF. In nucleotides, the CDR3 is TGCGCCAGCAGCTTCATCGACAGGGTCTTTAATTCACCCCTCCACTTT. V and J are TRBV5-1 and TRBJ1-6, with 7 bases aligning to TRBD1. Trimming took 2 bases from V and 6 from J; bases not matched to a gene: 8. The CDR3 has 16 amino acids. Per germline, CDR1 SGHRS and CDR2 YFSETQ.